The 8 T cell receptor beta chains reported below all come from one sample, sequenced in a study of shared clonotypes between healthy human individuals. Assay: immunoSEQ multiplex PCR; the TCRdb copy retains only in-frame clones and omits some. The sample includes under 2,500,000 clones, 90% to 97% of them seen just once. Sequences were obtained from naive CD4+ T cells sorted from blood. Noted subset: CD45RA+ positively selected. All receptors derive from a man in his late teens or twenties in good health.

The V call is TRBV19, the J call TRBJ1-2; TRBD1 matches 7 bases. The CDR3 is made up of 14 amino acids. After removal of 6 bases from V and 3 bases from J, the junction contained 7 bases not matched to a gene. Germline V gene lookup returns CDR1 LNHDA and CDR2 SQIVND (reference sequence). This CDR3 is CASRPGQSYYGYTF. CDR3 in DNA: TGTGCCAGTAGGCCGGGACAGAGTTACTATGGCTACACCTTC.

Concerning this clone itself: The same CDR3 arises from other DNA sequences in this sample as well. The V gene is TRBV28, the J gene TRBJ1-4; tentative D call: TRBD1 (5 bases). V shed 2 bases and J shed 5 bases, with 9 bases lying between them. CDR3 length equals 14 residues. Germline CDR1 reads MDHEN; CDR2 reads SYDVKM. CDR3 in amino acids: CASSLTGPNEKLFF. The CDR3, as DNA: TGTGCCAGCAGTTTAACGGGACCGAATGAAAAACTGTTTTTT.

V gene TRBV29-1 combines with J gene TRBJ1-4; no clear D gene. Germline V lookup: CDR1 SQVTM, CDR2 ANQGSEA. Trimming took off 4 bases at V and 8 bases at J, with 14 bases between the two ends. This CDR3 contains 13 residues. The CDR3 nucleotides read TGCAGCGTTGGATCGGGAGTCAAGGAAAAACTGTTTTTT. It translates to CSVGSGVKEKLFF.

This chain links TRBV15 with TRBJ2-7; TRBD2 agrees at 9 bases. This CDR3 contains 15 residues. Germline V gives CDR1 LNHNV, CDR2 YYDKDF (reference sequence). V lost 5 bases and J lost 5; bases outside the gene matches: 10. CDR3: CATSGNSGSNDEQYF. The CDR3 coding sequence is TGTGCCACCAGCGGAAATAGCGGGAGTAACGACGAGCAGTACTTC.

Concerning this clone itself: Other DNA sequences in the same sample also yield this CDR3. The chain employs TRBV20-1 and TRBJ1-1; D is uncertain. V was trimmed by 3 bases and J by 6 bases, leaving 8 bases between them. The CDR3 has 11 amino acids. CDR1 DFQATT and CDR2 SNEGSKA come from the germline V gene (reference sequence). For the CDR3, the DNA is TGCAGTGCTAGGGTTTCGGCTGAAGCTTTCTTT. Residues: CSARVSAEAFF.

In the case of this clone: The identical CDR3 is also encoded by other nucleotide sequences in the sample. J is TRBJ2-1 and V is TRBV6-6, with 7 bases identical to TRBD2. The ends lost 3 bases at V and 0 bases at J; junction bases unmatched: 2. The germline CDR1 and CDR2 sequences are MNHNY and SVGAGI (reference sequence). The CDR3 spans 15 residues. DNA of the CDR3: TGTGCCAGCAGTTATCGCGGGAGCTCCTACAATGAGCAGTTCTTC. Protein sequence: CASSYRGSSYNEQFF.

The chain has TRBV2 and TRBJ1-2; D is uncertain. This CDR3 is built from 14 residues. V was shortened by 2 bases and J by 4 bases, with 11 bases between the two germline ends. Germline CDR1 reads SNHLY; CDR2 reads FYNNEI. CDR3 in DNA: TGTGCCAGCAGTGAATTAACGGGATCCTATGGCTACACCTTC. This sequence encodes CASSELTGSYGYTF.

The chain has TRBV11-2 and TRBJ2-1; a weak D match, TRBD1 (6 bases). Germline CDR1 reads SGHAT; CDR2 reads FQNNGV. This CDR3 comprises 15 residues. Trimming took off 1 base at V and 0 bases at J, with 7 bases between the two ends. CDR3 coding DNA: TGTGCCAGCAGCTTAGGAGGGGGCTCCTACAATGAGCAGTTCTTC. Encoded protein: CASSLGGGSYNEQFF. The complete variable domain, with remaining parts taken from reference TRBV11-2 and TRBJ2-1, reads EAGVAQSPRYKIIEKRQSVAFWCNPISGHATLYWYQQILGQGPKLLIQFQNNGVVDDSQLPKDRFSAERLKGVDSTLKIQPAKLEDSAVYLCASSLGGGSYNEQFFGPGTRLTVL.